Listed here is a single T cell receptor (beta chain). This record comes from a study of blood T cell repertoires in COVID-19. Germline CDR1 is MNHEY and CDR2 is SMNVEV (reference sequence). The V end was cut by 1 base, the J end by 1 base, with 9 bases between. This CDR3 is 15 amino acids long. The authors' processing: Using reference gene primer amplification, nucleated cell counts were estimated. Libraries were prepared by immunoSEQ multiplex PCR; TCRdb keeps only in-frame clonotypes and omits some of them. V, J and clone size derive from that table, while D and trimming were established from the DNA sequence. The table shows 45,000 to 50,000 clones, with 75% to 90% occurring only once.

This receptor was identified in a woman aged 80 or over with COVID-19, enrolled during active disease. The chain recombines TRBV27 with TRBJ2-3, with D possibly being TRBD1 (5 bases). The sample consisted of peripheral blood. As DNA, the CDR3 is TGTGCCAGCAGTTTATTGCAGGGTGGCACAGATACGCAGTATTTT. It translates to CASSLLQGGTDTQYF.